The 17 T cell receptor beta chains in this list originate from one sample, sequenced in a study of radiotherapy plus CTLA-4 blockade in lung cancer. The method was immunoSEQ multiplex PCR; TCRdb's version includes in-frame clones alone and lacks a portion of them. The sample shows about 40,000 clones, more than 70% of them seen only once. The specimen was peripheral blood, collected from a patient treated with radiotherapy plus ipilimumab. The receptor source for this set is a human donor with non-small cell lung cancer that progressed on radiotherapy plus ipilimumab.

The chain recombines TRBV5-5 with TRBJ2-1; TRBD2 matches at 10 bases. Germline assignment: CDR1 SGHKS and CDR2 YYEKEE (reference sequence). This CDR3 comprises 16 residues. V trimming: 4 bases; J trimming: 8 bases; junction bases outside the gene matches: 12. The CDR3 loop reads CASSQQAGGPWDEQFF. CDR3 in DNA: TGTGCCAGCAGCCAACAAGCGGGGGGGCCTTGGGATGAGCAGTTCTTC.

The CDR3 loop reads CASGSGKETQYF. As DNA, the CDR3 is TGTGCCAGCGGTAGCGGGAAAGAGACCCAGTACTTC. The chain recombines TRBV2 with TRBJ2-5, with TRBD2 matching 8 bases. The CDR3 is 12 amino acids. V dropped 8 bases and J dropped 3; count of bases not matched to a gene: 2. CDR1 and CDR2 from the germline V gene are SNHLY and FYNNEI. The whole variable domain, filled in from reference TRBV2 and TRBJ2-5, reads EPEVTQTPSHQVTQMGQEVILRCVPISNHLYFYWYRQILGQKVEFLVSFYNNEISEKSEIFDDQFSVERPDGSNFTLKIRSTKLEDSAMYFCASGSGKETQYFGPGTRLLVL.

The chain is built from TRBV5-4 and TRBJ2-7; 9 bases align to TRBD1. Germline CDR1 SGHNT, CDR2 YYREEE (reference sequence). The CDR3 totals 15 residues. V lost 0 bases, J lost 0 bases, and 1 base stayed unmatched. Here the CDR3 DNA reads TGTGCCAGCAGCTTGGAGACAGGGGGCTCCTACGAGCAGTACTTC. This encodes CASSLETGGSYEQYF.

This sequence joins TRBV7-3 and TRBJ2-5, with 8 nucleotides matching TRBD1. Trimming took 1 base from V and 5 from J; bases not matched to a gene: 6. The CDR3 runs to 15 residues. Germline CDR1 is SGHTA and CDR2 is FQGTGA. CDR3 coding DNA: TGTGCCAGCAGCTTAAATGGACAGGGCGGGGAGACCCAGTACTTC. Protein product: CASSLNGQGGETQYF.

The rearrangement joins TRBV7-6 to TRBJ1-3; D possibly corresponds to TRBD1 (5 bases). The CDR3 is 16 amino acids. The V gene's germline CDR1 is SGHVS and CDR2 FNYEAQ. Trimming shortened V by 4 bases and J by 0 bases, and 13 bases separated the two germline ends. The DNA of the CDR3 is TGTGCCAGCAGCTCCGCCGACAGAGTCTCTGGAAACACCATATATTTT. It specifies CASSSADRVSGNTIYF. Complete variable domain (other parts from reference TRBV7-6 and TRBJ1-3): GAGVSQSPRYKVTKRGQDVALRCDPISGHVSLYWYRQALGQGPEFLTYFNYEAQQDKSGLPNDRFSAERPEGSISTLTIQRTEQRDSAMYRCASSSADRVSGNTIYFGEGSWLTVV.

The chain has TRBV27 and TRBJ1-5; D remains ambiguous. Germline CDR1 MNHEY, CDR2 SMNVEV (reference sequence). The CDR3 runs 19 residues. V was trimmed by 6 bases and J by 0 bases, leaving 24 bases between them. CDR3 region: CASRGRRDRESDSNQPQHF. The CDR3 DNA sequence: TGTGCCAGCAGGGGCCGACGAGATAGGGAGAGTGATAGCAATCAGCCCCAGCATTTT.

Within the sample, this clone is medium-sized (0.01 to 0.1%). This sequence joins TRBV29-1 and TRBJ1-1, with TRBD1 as a possible D gene (5 bases). Per germline, CDR1 SQVTM and CDR2 ANQGSEA. The CDR3 has 16 amino acids. V was trimmed by 3 bases and J by 4 bases, leaving 21 bases between them. This CDR3 reads CSVESRGQGFATEAFF. The DNA of the CDR3 is TGCAGCGTTGAGTCTAGGGGTCAGGGTTTTGCCACTGAAGCTTTCTTT.

The genes are TRBV25-1 and TRBJ1-1, with D uncertain. With 3 bases removed from V and 6 bases from J, the gap between germline ends came to 14 bases. CDR1 and CDR2 from the germline V gene are MGHDK and SYGVNS. The CDR3 runs 14 residues. The CDR3 loop is CASSEPRAGAEAFF. For the CDR3, the DNA is TGTGCCAGCAGTGAGCCCCGGGCGGGAGCTGAAGCTTTCTTT.

In DNA, the CDR3 is TGTGCCAGCAGCGAACCACAGGGGGCTACCCTCCACTTT. It yields the protein CASSEPQGATLHF. The chain uses TRBV5-8 and TRBJ1-6; 9 positions match TRBD1. Germline V gene data show CDR1 as SGHTS and CDR2 as YDEGEE. V lost 4 bases to trimming and J lost 14 bases; unmatched junction nucleotides: 7. The CDR3 consists of 13 residues. Full variable domain (missing parts from reference TRBV5-8 and TRBJ1-6): EAGVTQSPTHLIKTRGQQATLRCSPISGHTSVYWYQQALGLGLQFLLWYDEGEERNRGNFPPRFSGRQFPNYSSELNVNALELEDSALYLCASSEPQGATLHFGNGTRLTVT.

V usage is TRBV7-9 and J usage is TRBJ1-2; D is unresolved. The V end was cut by 1 base, the J end by 0 bases, with 6 bases between. The germline gives CDR1 SEHNR, CDR2 FQNEAQ (reference sequence). The length of the CDR3 is 14 residues. CDR3 coding DNA: TGTGCCAGCAGCTTAGGGACTTCTAACTATGGCTACACCTTC. This sequence encodes CASSLGTSNYGYTF.

The chain is built from TRBV9 and TRBJ2-7; D not resolved. Germline V CDR1 and CDR2: SGDLS, YYNGEE. This CDR3 is built from 15 residues. V was pared by 0 bases and J by 2 bases, with 12 bases between. This CDR3 reads CASSVGGPLAYEQYF. The CDR3 coding sequence is TGTGCCAGCAGCGTAGGTGGCCCCCTCGCCTACGAGCAGTACTTC.

This chain joins TRBV6-6 and TRBJ1-1, with D possibly being TRBD1 (5 bases). CDR1 and CDR2 (germline): MNHNY, SVGAGI (reference sequence). The CDR3 runs to 14 residues. Trimming pared 11 bases from V and 1 base from J, leaving 17 bases between. CDR3 residues: CASHPNTGNTEAFF. CDR3 nucleotide sequence: TGTGCCTCCCATCCAAACACAGGGAACACTGAAGCTTTCTTT.

The rearrangement joins TRBV27 to TRBJ1-1; D perhaps matches TRBD1 (5 bases). The V gene's germline CDR1 is MNHEY and CDR2 SMNVEV (reference sequence). The V end was cut by 6 bases, the J end by 7 bases, with 12 bases between. The CDR3 sequence is 12 residues long. The CDR3 nucleotides are TGTGCCAGCAGAAGGGGAGGCGGTGAAGCTTTCTTT. Translation gives CASRRGGGEAFF.

The CDR3 sequence is CASSSKETQYF. The CDR3 DNA sequence: TGCGCCAGCAGCTCTAAAGAGACCCAGTACTTC. The chain has TRBV4-1 and TRBJ2-5; D is unclear. V lost 5 bases, J lost 3 bases, and 4 bases lay in between. The CDR3 is 11 amino acids. CDR1 and CDR2 (germline): MGHRA, YSYEKL.

The J gene is TRBJ2-3, the V gene TRBV7-2; 7 nucleotides line up with TRBD1. The CDR3 totals 17 residues. Germline V gene lookup returns CDR1 SGHTA and CDR2 FQGNSA. Losses at the gene ends were 2 bases for V and 4 bases for J; bases not matched to a gene: 12. CDR3 in amino acids: CASSLTRTQGVSDTQYF. In nucleotides, the CDR3 is TGTGCCAGCAGCTTAACCCGGACGCAGGGGGTTTCAGATACGCAGTATTTT.

The chain carries TRBV7-2 and TRBJ2-3; D is unresolved. This CDR3 contains 17 residues. Trimming left V 0 bases short and J 1 base short, with 14 bases between. Germline values: CDR1 SGHTA, CDR2 FQGNSA. The CDR3 loop is CASSLASRPSGTDTQYF. The CDR3 coding sequence is TGTGCCAGCAGCTTAGCGTCTAGACCTTCTGGCACAGATACGCAGTATTTT.

For the CDR3, the DNA is TGCAGTGCCCATATCCCGGGACTTCAGTATTTT. Translation gives CSAHIPGLQYF. This rearrangement joins TRBV20-1 to TRBJ2-3; D is possibly TRBD2 (6 bases). CDR1 and CDR2 (germline): DFQATT, SNEGSKA (reference sequence). The ends were cut back, 6 bases at V and 12 bases at J, with 16 bases in the middle. The CDR3 consists of 11 residues.